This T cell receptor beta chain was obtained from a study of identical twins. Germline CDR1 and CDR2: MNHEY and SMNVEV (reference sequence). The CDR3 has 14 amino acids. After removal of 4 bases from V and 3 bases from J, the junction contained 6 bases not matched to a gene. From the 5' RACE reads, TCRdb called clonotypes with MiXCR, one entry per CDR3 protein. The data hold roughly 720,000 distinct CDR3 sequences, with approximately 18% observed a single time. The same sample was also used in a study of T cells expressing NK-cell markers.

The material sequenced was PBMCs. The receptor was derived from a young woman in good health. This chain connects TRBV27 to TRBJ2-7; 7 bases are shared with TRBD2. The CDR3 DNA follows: TGTGCCAGCAGTTCACACCGGACTAGCTACGAGCAGTACTTC. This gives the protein CASSSHRTSYEQYF.